Each of the 6 T cell receptor beta chains below was sequenced from the same sample in a study of blood T cell repertoires in COVID-19. The repertoire was sequenced with immunoSEQ multiplex PCR; TCRdb's copy has only in-frame clones and lacks some. The data hold about 160,000 clones, with approximately 88% observed a single time. The sequenced material came from peripheral blood. The source is a woman aged 80 or older with active or convalescent COVID-19.

The chain joins TRBV19 to TRBJ1-2; 8 bases agree with TRBD1. In germline, CDR1 is LNHDA, CDR2 SQIVND (reference sequence). V lost 4 bases and J lost 3; bases outside the gene matches: 4. This CDR3 region has 14 residues. CDR3 loop: CASSKTGDDYGYTF. CDR3 bases: TGTGCCAGTAGTAAGACAGGGGACGACTATGGCTACACCTTC.

This clone was seen once. The chain couples TRBV2 to TRBJ1-6; tentative D call: TRBD1 (5 bases). CDR3 size: 13 residues. CDR1 is SNHLY and CDR2 is FYNNEI in the germline V gene. V lost 10 bases to trimming and J lost 7 bases, with 14 bases between them. The CDR3 protein is CATNGGTNSPLHF. DNA of the CDR3: TGTGCCACCAACGGGGGAACGAATTCACCCCTCCACTTT.

The rearrangement links TRBV18 to TRBJ1-2, with a possible D match to TRBD1 (5 bases). Between the trimmed V and J ends, which lost 3 bases and 7 bases, there was a span of 12 bases. The CDR3 sequence is 13 residues long. Germline CDR1 and CDR2: KGHSH and LQKENI. The CDR3, as DNA: TGTGCCAGCTCACCCGGGGGAATGGTTGGCTACACCTTC. The encoded protein is CASSPGGMVGYTF.

The V and J genes are TRBV6-5 and TRBJ2-7, with 7 bases matching TRBD1. Trimming removed 2 bases from V and 7 bases from J; junction bases left unmatched: 5. Germline CDR1 reads MNHEY; CDR2 reads SVGAGI. There are 13 residues in the CDR3. The CDR3 spells CASSYQGVGEQYF. CDR3 sequence (DNA): TGTGCCAGCAGTTACCAGGGGGTCGGGGAGCAGTACTTC.

The chain joins TRBV5-4 to TRBJ2-2; tentative D call: TRBD1 (6 bases). V was pared by 1 base and J by 0 bases, with 10 bases between. Germline V CDR1 and CDR2: SGHNT, YYREEE (reference sequence). The CDR3 sequence is 16 residues long. Here the CDR3 DNA reads TGTGCCAGCAGCTTGCGAGACAGGACGAACACCGGGGAGCTGTTTTTT. The encoded protein is CASSLRDRTNTGELFF. The full variable domain, with the rest looked up from reference TRBV5-4 and TRBJ2-2, is ETGVTQSPTHLIKTRGQQVTLRCSSQSGHNTVSWYQQALGQGPQFIFQYYREEENGRGNFPPRFSGLQFPNYSSELNVNALELDDSALYLCASSLRDRTNTGELFFGEGSRLTVL.

The genes are TRBV19 and TRBJ1-2; TRBD1 matches at 8 bases. The CDR3 consists of 15 residues. Trimming cost V 3 bases and J 6 bases; bases outside gene matches: 9. Germline CDR1 reads LNHDA; CDR2 reads SQIVND (reference sequence). Here the CDR3 reads CASSISKTGVDGYTF. As DNA, the CDR3 is TGTGCCAGTAGTATCTCAAAGACAGGGGTTGATGGCTACACCTTC.